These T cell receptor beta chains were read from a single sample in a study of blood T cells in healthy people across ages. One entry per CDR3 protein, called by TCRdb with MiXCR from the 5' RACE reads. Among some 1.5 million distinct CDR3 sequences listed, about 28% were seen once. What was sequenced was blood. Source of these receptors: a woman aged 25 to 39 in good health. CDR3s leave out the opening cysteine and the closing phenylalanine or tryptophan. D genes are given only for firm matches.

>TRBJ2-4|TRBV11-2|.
ASGSSSSARGDIQY
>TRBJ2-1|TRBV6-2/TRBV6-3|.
ASSYFYAERANEQF
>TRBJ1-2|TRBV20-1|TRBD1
SAKPGQGVYGYT
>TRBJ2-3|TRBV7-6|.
ASSTAGGLTDTQY
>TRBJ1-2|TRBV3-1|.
ASSQSTGRRGYT
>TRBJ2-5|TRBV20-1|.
SHALGWETQY
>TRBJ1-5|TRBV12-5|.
ASGLVSGGADQPQH
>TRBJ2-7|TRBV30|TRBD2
AGTGTSAYEQY
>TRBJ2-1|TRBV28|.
ASTRGGQEQF
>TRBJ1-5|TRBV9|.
ASSVGWPHTRSNQPQH
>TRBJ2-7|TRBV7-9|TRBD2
ASGRGGEQY
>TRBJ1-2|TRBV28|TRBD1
ASSILAGQDLYGYT
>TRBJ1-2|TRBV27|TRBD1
ASSRQGDIDGYT
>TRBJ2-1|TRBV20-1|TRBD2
SASGTGTSAYNEQF
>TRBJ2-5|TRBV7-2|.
ASSLFRQGGETQY
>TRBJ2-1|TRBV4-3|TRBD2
ASSQWASGSFEQF
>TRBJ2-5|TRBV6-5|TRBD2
ASSPAGGRRSETQY
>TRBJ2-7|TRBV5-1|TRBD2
ASSGGTSGNSGSY
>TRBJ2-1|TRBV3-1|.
ASSQVPGSEQF
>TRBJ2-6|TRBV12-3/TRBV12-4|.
ASSRDVLT
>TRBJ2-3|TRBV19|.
ASSLPLQADTQY
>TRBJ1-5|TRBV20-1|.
SAREGFLRSNQPQH
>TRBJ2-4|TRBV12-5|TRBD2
ASGLVGRGLAKNIQY
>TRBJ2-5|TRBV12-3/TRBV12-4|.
ASSLVGDQETQY
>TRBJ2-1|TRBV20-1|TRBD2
SAYGGYSYNEQF
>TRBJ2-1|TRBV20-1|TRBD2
SARDPRRAGGPSRYNEQF
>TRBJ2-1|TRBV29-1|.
SVPRSVPSYNEQF
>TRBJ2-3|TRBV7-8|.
ASSADATDTQY
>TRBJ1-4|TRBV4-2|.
ASSQDPGRGNEKLF